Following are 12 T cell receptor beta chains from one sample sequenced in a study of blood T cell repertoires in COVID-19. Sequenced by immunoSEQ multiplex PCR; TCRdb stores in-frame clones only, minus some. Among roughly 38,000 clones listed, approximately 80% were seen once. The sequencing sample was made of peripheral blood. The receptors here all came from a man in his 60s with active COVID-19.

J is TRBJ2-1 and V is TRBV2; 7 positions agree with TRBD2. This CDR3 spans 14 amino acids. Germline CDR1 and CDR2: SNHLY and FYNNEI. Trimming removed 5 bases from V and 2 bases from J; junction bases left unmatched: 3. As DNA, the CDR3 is TGTGCCAGCAGTATGGGGGGGACCTACAATGAGCAGTTCTTC. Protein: CASSMGGTYNEQFF.

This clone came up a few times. CDR3: CASSYGQGALNYGYTF. DNA of the CDR3: TGTGCCAGCAGCTACGGACAGGGGGCGTTGAACTATGGCTACACCTTC. V gene TRBV7-9 combines with J gene TRBJ1-2; 11 nucleotides align to TRBD1. V lost 4 bases, J lost 2 bases, and 6 bases stayed unmatched. There are 16 residues in the CDR3. Germline assignment: CDR1 SEHNR and CDR2 FQNEAQ (reference sequence).

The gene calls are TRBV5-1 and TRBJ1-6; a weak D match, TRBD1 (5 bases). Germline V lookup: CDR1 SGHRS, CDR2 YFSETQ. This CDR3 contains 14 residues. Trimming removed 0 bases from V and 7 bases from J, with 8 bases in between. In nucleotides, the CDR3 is TGCGCCAGCAGCTTGGGACAGCTAAATTCACCCCTCCACTTT. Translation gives CASSLGQLNSPLHF.

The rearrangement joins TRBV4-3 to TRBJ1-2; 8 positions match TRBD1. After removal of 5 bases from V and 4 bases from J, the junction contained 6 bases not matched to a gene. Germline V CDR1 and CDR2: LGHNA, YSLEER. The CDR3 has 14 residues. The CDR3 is CASSGATGAYGYTF. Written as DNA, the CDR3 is TGCGCCAGCAGCGGAGCGACAGGGGCCTATGGCTACACCTTC.

The DNA for the CDR3 is TGTGCCAGCAGTACGGGGGCGGCTAGCGGGACTCCTTGGGAGACCCAGTACTTC. Protein product: CASSTGAASGTPWETQYF. The rearrangement joins TRBV6-2 or TRBV6-3 to TRBJ2-5, with 9 bases matching TRBD2. Per the germline V gene, CDR1 is MNHEY and CDR2 is SVGEGT. The CDR3 runs to 18 residues. With 5 bases clipped from V and 5 bases from J, the junction kept 18 bases outside the gene matches.

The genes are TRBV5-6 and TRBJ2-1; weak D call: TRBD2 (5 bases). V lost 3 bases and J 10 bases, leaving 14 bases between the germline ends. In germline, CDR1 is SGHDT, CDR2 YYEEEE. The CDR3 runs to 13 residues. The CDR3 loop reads CASSSQLEREQFF. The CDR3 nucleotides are TGTGCCAGCAGCTCGCAACTAGAGAGAGAGCAGTTCTTC.

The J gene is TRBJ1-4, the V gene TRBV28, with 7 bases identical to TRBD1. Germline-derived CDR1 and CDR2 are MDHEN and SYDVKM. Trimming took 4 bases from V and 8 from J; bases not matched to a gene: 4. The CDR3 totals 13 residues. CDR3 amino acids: CASSSGTEEKLFF. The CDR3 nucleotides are TGTGCCAGCAGTTCTGGGACAGAGGAAAAACTGTTTTTT. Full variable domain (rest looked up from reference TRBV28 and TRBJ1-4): DVKVTQSSRYLVKRTGEKVFLECVQDMDHENMFWYRQDPGLGLRLIYFSYDVKMKEKGDIPEGYSVSREKKERFSLILESASTNQTSMYLCASSSGTEEKLFFGSGTQLSVL.

CDR3 protein: CASRLAGGREQYF. The CDR3 bases are TGTGCCAGCAGACTAGCGGGAGGTCGGGAGCAGTACTTC. The chain has TRBV27 and TRBJ2-7; 12 nucleotides agree with TRBD2. The germline gives CDR1 MNHEY, CDR2 SMNVEV (reference sequence). J lost 7 bases, V lost 6 bases, and 4 bases had no gene match. The CDR3 covers 13 residues.

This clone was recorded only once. Here the CDR3 reads CASSLSTSGTWAEQFF. CDR3 nucleotide sequence: TGTGCCAGCAGCTTATCAACAAGCGGGACTTGGGCGGAGCAGTTCTTC. V and J are TRBV7-8 and TRBJ2-1; 7 bases fit TRBD2. This CDR3 has 16 amino acids. From germline, CDR1 is SGHVS and CDR2 FQNEAQ. The ends lost 2 bases at V and 10 bases at J; junction bases unmatched: 14. The full variable domain, in which reference TRBV7-8 and TRBJ2-1 provide the parts outside the CDR3, is GAGVSQSPRYKVAKRGQDVALRCDPISGHVSLFWYQQALGQGPEFLTYFQNEAQLDKSGLPSDRFFAERPEGSVSTLKIQRTQQEDSAVYLCASSLSTSGTWAEQFFGPGTRLTVL.

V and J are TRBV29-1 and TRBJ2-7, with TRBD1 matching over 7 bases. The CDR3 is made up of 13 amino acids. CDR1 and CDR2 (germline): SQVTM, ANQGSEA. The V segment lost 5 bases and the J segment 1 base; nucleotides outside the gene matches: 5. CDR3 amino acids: CSVRDRSSYEQYF. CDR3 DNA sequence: TGCAGCGTTCGGGACAGATCGTCCTACGAGCAGTACTTC.

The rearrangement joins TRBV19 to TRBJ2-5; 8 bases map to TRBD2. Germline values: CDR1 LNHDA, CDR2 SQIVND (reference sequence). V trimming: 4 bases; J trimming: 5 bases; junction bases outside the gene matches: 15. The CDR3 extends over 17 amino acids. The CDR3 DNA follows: TGTGCCAGTAGTAACCCTACTAGCGGACCGGGGGTTGAGACCCAGTACTTC. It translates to CASSNPTSGPGVETQYF.

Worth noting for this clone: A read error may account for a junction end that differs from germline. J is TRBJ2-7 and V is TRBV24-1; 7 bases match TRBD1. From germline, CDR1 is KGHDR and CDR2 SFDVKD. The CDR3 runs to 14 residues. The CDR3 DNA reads TGTGCCACCAGTGATGCCGGCCCTTCGACAGGGAAGTCCTTC. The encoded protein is CATSDAGPSTGKSF.